What follows are 11 T cell receptor beta chains derived from one specimen sequenced in a study of post-analysis software for immune sequencing data. Study findings and constraints: In patients, five TRBV segments were more frequent than in controls, with TRBV5-6, TRBV5-1 and TRBV20-1 among them.

For these TCRs, the target antigens are not known. The authors incorporated unique molecular identifiers into the TCR beta cDNA libraries. TCRdb reprocessed the PCR reads with MiXCR, giving one entry per CDR3 protein. This repertoire shows about 800,000 distinct CDR3 sequences, 25% to 30% found once; its top ten account for more than 0.55%. The sequenced sample was blood. Receptor source: a girl aged 10-17 years with multiple sclerosis.

The CDR3 is CSAIASVAYEQYF. CDR3 DNA: TGCAGTGCTATCGCGTCTGTAGCCTACGAGCAGTACTTC. V usage is TRBV20-1 and J usage is TRBJ2-7; D unclear. Germline CDR1 reads DFQATT; CDR2 reads SNEGSKA (reference sequence). The V gene lost 4 bases and the J gene lost 2 bases, with 12 bases spanning the gap. The CDR3 covers 13 residues.

This clonotype showed up just a few times. J is TRBJ2-1 and V is TRBV11-2, with D tentatively TRBD2 (5 bases). The germline V gene has CDR1 SGHAT and CDR2 FQNNGV. The V gene lost 1 base and the J gene lost 4 bases, with 17 bases spanning the gap. The CDR3 runs to 17 residues. In DNA form, the CDR3 reads TGTGCCAGCAGCTTAGGAGGGTGGACTCACGAGTACAATGAGCAGTTCTTC. Translation: CASSLGGWTHEYNEQFF.

The CDR3 DNA sequence: TGCAGTGCTAGAGATGTTCGGGTACAAGAGACCCAGTACTTC. It yields the protein CSARDVRVQETQYF. The rearrangement joins TRBV20-1 to TRBJ2-7; D uncertain. The J call may not be correct, given that the DNA end is closer to TRBJ2-5. The CDR3 spans 14 residues. Germline V gene sequence: CDR1 DFQATT, CDR2 SNEGSKA (reference sequence).

The chain uses TRBV7-2 and TRBJ2-5; the match to TRBD2 covers 11 bases. The CDR3 covers 16 residues. The V segment lost 4 bases and the J segment 4 bases; nucleotides outside the gene matches: 8. Germline V lookup: CDR1 SGHTA, CDR2 FQGNSA. The CDR3 region has the DNA TGTGCCAGCAGCTCCACCGGGACTAGCGGTCGAGAGACCCAGTACTTC. This sequence encodes CASSSTGTSGRETQYF.

This clonotype was seen a handful of times. The chain recombines TRBV9 with TRBJ2-7; the D is unclear. Trimming removed 0 bases at V and 5 bases at J, with 12 bases between. Germline assignment: CDR1 SGDLS and CDR2 YYNGEE. The CDR3 loop spans 14 amino acids. The DNA of the CDR3 is TGTGCCAGCAGCGTAGACGGGTCCTTTGACGAGCAGTACTTC. Translation: CASSVDGSFDEQYF.

The CDR3 DNA is TGCAGCTCCCGGGACAGGGTCTACAATGAGCAGTTCTTC. Protein product: CSSRDRVYNEQFF. The chain combines TRBV20-1 with TRBJ2-1; 9 bases align to TRBD1. Per germline, CDR1 DFQATT and CDR2 SNEGSKA (reference sequence). The CDR3 is made up of 13 amino acids.

The chain employs TRBV20-1 and TRBJ1-1; D may be TRBD1 (6 bases). The germline gives CDR1 DFQATT, CDR2 SNEGSKA (reference sequence). CDR3 length equals 13 residues. V gave up 5 bases and J gave up 11 bases, with 21 bases separating them. The CDR3 bases are TGCAGTGCTTCCGGGACATCTACCCTGAGGGCTTTCTTT. Residues: CSASGTSTLRAFF.

A few counts support this clonotype. The chain combines TRBV7-8 with TRBJ2-7; 8 bases are shared with TRBD2. The CDR3 sequence is 15 residues long. The ends lost 4 bases at V and 3 bases at J; junction bases unmatched: 8. Looked up from germline, CDR1 is SGHVS and CDR2 is FQNEAQ. The CDR3 here is CASSSSLAEDYEQYF. Written as DNA, the CDR3 is TGTGCCAGCAGCTCGTCACTAGCGGAGGACTACGAGCAGTACTTC.

In this sample, this clonotype turned up many times. This chain links TRBV7-2 with TRBJ2-7, with D perhaps TRBD1 (6 bases). V was clipped by 1 base and J by 8 bases, with 15 bases between them. CDR1 is SGHTA and CDR2 is FQGNSA in the germline V gene. The CDR3 spans 14 residues. For the CDR3, the DNA is TGTGCCAGCAGCTTAGGGGGACAATTGCCGAAGCAGTACTTC. It yields the protein CASSLGGQLPKQYF.

The chain combines TRBV7-2 with TRBJ2-3; unclear D gene. Between the trimmed V and J ends, which lost 4 bases and 3 bases, there was a span of 8 bases. The CDR3 is 13 residues long. Germline V gene lookup returns CDR1 SGHTA and CDR2 FQGNSA. The CDR3 sequence is CASSSGYTDTQYF. CDR3 sequence (DNA): TGTGCCAGCAGCTCGGGCTATACAGATACGCAGTATTTT.

This clonotype was counted between two and nine times. This sequence joins TRBV29-1 and TRBJ2-3; D is unresolved. Germline CDR1 is SQVTM and CDR2 is ANQGSEA. The V end lost 7 bases, the J end lost 5 bases, and 16 bases lay between the germline ends. The CDR3 has 13 amino acids. CDR3 protein: CSALDPRGDTQYF. CDR3 DNA sequence: TGCAGCGCACTGGACCCGCGAGGAGATACGCAGTATTTT.